The 10 T cell receptor beta chains listed next were all sequenced from one sample in a study of T cell responses to AZD1222 COVID-19 vaccine (dated by TCRdb to the early 2020s). The method was the immunoSEQ multiplex PCR assay. Here the immuneACCESS table is served through TCRdb, limited to in-frame sequences with V and J called. Missing clones are a known gap in these copies; in checked studies unresolved V genes cover under half, and the rest lacks a known reason. The sample profile shows about 110,000 clones; 85% to 95% of them were found once. The ten largest clones represent 7.8% of the sample. According to the study, the label for this sample's time point signals: baseline before first vaccination. The sample was peripheral blood, taken on day 0 of AZD1222 vaccination. These receptors all stem from an adult in good health.

The J gene is TRBJ2-7, the V gene TRBV28, with a possible D match to TRBD2 (6 bases). Germline-derived CDR1 and CDR2 are MDHEN and SYDVKM. The CDR3 has 16 residues. The ends were cut back, 8 bases at V and 7 bases at J, with 27 bases in the middle. The CDR3 DNA is TGTGCCAGCCTCCTCAGTGGAGGCACGGGGGTGGATGAGCAGTACTTC. It codes for CASLLSGGTGVDEQYF.

This clone appeared once. The chain uses TRBV18 and TRBJ2-7; 8 nucleotides line up with TRBD2. The germline V gene encodes CDR1 KGHSH and CDR2 LQKENI. CDR3 length equals 13 residues. The ends lost 6 bases at V and 3 bases at J; junction bases unmatched: 4. The CDR3, as DNA: TGTGCCAGCTCCTCGGCGGGGGGCTACGAGCAGTACTTC. Protein: CASSSAGGYEQYF.

The DNA for the CDR3 is TGCGCCAGCAGCTTGCTGGGAGATAGCAATCAGCCCCAGCATTTT. Translation gives CASSLLGDSNQPQHF. The chain has TRBV5-1 and TRBJ1-5; D not resolved. The V end lost 1 base, the J end lost 0 bases, and 8 bases lay between the germline ends. The CDR3 totals 15 residues. The germline gives CDR1 SGHRS, CDR2 YFSETQ.

This clone was picked up one time. J is TRBJ1-3 and V is TRBV30; 8 bases agree with TRBD1. Germline CDR1 reads GTSNPN; CDR2 reads SVGIG (reference sequence). The CDR3 spans 13 residues. V trimming: 6 bases; J trimming: 2 bases; junction bases outside the gene matches: 3. CDR3 loop: CACSQGAGNTIYF. The CDR3 bases are TGTGCCTGTTCACAGGGGGCTGGAAACACCATATATTTT.

V usage is TRBV27 and J usage is TRBJ1-1; 8 positions match TRBD1. J was trimmed by 5 bases and V by 10 bases; bases with no gene match: 9. CDR3 length: 13 amino acids. Germline V gene data show CDR1 as MNHEY and CDR2 as SMNVEV (reference sequence). CDR3 nucleotides: TGTGCCATCCGGACAGGGTATGGTACTGAAGCTTTCTTT. Translated, it gives CAIRTGYGTEAFF.

The chain is built from TRBV6-4 and TRBJ1-2; possible D gene TRBD1, 6 bases. The germline CDR1 and CDR2 sequences are MRHNA and SNTAGT. Trimming shortened V by 5 bases and J by 8 bases, and 27 bases separated the two germline ends. The CDR3 sequence is 17 residues long. The CDR3 nucleotides are TGTGCCAGCAGTCTCAGCATACAAGGGGGGACATCGGGCGGCTACACCTTC. It codes for CASSLSIQGGTSGGYTF.

This clone was seen a handful of times. Here the CDR3 reads CASSYTAGAAYGYTF. The CDR3 DNA reads as TGTGCCAGCAGTTACACGGCGGGGGCGGCCTATGGCTACACCTTC. The chain is built from TRBV7-7 and TRBJ1-2; D is perhaps TRBD1 (6 bases). The CDR3 is 15 amino acids. From germline, CDR1 is SSHAT and CDR2 FNYEAQ (reference sequence). V dropped 6 bases and J dropped 4 bases, with 18 bases sitting between them.

The chain has TRBV7-7 and TRBJ2-2, with D hard to call. The CDR3 loop spans 15 amino acids. Trimming removed 5 bases from V and 4 bases from J, with 14 bases in between. Germline V gene lookup returns CDR1 SSHAT and CDR2 FNYEAQ (reference sequence). The CDR3 DNA follows: TGTGCCAGCAGCCCCACGGGCCTGTCCACCGGGGAGCTGTTTTTT. It specifies CASSPTGLSTGELFF.

This clone was recorded once. This chain links TRBV9 with TRBJ2-1; 10 bases align to TRBD1. Germline lookup yields CDR1 SGDLS and CDR2 YYNGEE. With 0 bases clipped from V and 10 bases from J, the junction kept 7 bases outside the gene matches. This CDR3 spans 15 amino acids. DNA for the CDR3: TGTGCCAGCAGCGTAGAAGGGACAGGGGCTCAGGAGCAGTTCTTC. Its protein product is CASSVEGTGAQEQFF. The variable domain in full, with the rest retrieved from reference TRBV9 and TRBJ2-1, is DSGVTQTPKHLITATGQRVTLRCSPRSGDLSVYWYQQSLDQGLQFLIQYYNGEERAKGNILERFSAQQFPDLHSELNLSSLELGDSALYFCASSVEGTGAQEQFFGPGTRLTVL.

The V and J genes are TRBV19 and TRBJ1-2; TRBD1 is a possible D gene (6 bases). Germline V gene sequence: CDR1 LNHDA, CDR2 SQIVND (reference sequence). The CDR3 consists of 13 residues. The V end lost 10 bases, the J end lost 8 bases, and 20 bases lay between the germline ends. The CDR3 DNA follows: TGTGCCATTTACCGAGACAGGCTTCGCGGCTACACCTTC. Amino acids: CAIYRDRLRGYTF.